The sequence of this T cell receptor (beta chain) was determined in a study of T cell changes during pregnancy in multiple sclerosis. The repertoire was sequenced with immunoSEQ multiplex PCR; TCRdb's copy has only in-frame clones and lacks some. The table records more than 50,000 clones, approximately 94% of them present only once. Per the germline V gene, CDR1 is PRHDT and CDR2 is FYEKMQ (reference sequence). The CDR3 consists of 14 residues. V dropped 5 bases and J dropped 5; count of bases not matched to a gene: 4. This specimen consisted of CD8+ T cells from peripheral blood mononuclear cells, obtained after pregnancy. The gene calls are TRBV13 and TRBJ2-1, with 9 positions matching TRBD1. The TCR was taken from a female donor with multiple sclerosis, enrolled in a pregnancy study. CDR3 loop: CASSTGGDDNEQFF. The CDR3 nucleotides are TGTGCCAGCAGCACAGGGGGCGACGACAATGAGCAGTTCTTC.